This T cell receptor (beta chain) comes out of a study of CD8 T cells in Susac syndrome. Across the whole study: When blood was drawn, patients with Susac syndrome were on intravenous immunoglobulin alone, on corticosteroids, or therapy-naive. General study findings and limits: The Susac syndrome CD4+ T cell repertoires displayed no clonal expansion.

Random-hexamer reverse transcription was applied to roughly 0.45 to 1 ug RNA. TCRdb independently ran MiXCR on the immunoSEQ multiplex PCR reads; one entry per CDR3 protein. The sample has roughly 150,000 distinct CDR3 sequences, approximately 96% seen once. With 4 bases removed from V and 11 bases from J, the gap between germline ends came to 16 bases. CDR1 is MNHNY, CDR2 SVGAGI, per germline (reference sequence). The CDR3 has 13 residues. A word on this clonotype: Its cognate antigen is unknown.

This TCR derives from a human donor with Susac syndrome. This rearrangement joins TRBV6-6 to TRBJ2-3; D call uncertain. The source material was CD4+ T cells from PBMCs. As DNA, the CDR3 is TGTGCCAGCAGTTCAGACCGGGCCCGGGTGCAGTATTTT. Residues: CASSSDRARVQYF.